Listed below are T cell receptor beta chains from one sample, sequenced in a study of blood T cell repertoires in COVID-19. Measured with immunoSEQ multiplex PCR; TCRdb has only the in-frame clones, and not every one. The sample contains approximately 170,000 clones, about 85% of which appear only once. Sample: PBMCs or T cells enriched from blood (not recorded which). Receptors originate from a woman in her forties or fifties who had recovered from COVID-19. Each CDR3 is given with its conserved first and last residue. Fields, in order: J gene, V gene, clone size, D gene, CDR3 protein, CDR3 DNA. The D gene is left open where the match is weak. Where a row states a size, it is once, few, many or the class of an expanded clone; other rows omit it.

>TRBJ1-5|TRBV3-1/TRBV3-2|-|-
CASSREGGNQPQHF
TGTGCCAGCAGCCGAGAGGGAGGCAATCAGCCCCAGCATTTT
>TRBJ2-1|TRBV10-3|-|-
CAISELGAGEGEQFF
TGTGCCATCAGTGAGCTTGGGGCAGGGGAGGGTGAGCAGTTCTTC
>TRBJ1-5|TRBV5-1|many|TRBD1
CASKTGVGNQPQHF
TGCGCCAGCAAGACAGGGGTTGGCAATCAGCCCCAGCATTTT
>TRBJ2-7|TRBV7-9|-|TRBD2
CASSQTGGSYEQYF
TGTGCCAGCAGCCAAACGGGGGGCTCCTACGAGCAGTACTTC
>TRBJ2-3|TRBV5-1|-|-
CASSSSTRSSTDTQYF
TGCGCCAGCAGCTCCTCGACTAGATCCAGCACAGATACGCAGTATTTT
>TRBJ1-1|TRBV6-1|-|-
CASSERDHRSGTEAFF
TGTGCCAGCAGTGAACGGGATCATCGCTCAGGCACTGAAGCTTTCTTT
>TRBJ2-3|TRBV3-1/TRBV3-2|-|TRBD2
CASSRVTGLAGEGTDTQYF
TGTGCCAGCAGCCGAGTAACGGGACTAGCGGGAGAGGGCACAGATACGCAGTATTTT
>TRBJ2-1|TRBV4-3|-|TRBD2
CASSGRRLAGDEQFF
TGCGCCAGCAGCGGACGGCGACTAGCGGGAGATGAGCAGTTCTTC
>TRBJ1-6|TRBV19|-|-
CASSQRGLGTYPPYNSPLHF
TGTGCCAGTAGCCAAAGAGGCCTTGGAACCTATCCTCCTTATAATTCACCCCTCCACTTT
>TRBJ2-5|TRBV9|-|TRBD2
CASSPLGGTQETQYF
TGTGCCAGCAGCCCCCTGGGAGGGACCCAAGAGACCCAGTACTTC
>TRBJ2-3|TRBV10-3|-|TRBD2
CAIKTSGTDTQYF
TGTGCCATCAAAACTAGCGGGACAGATACGCAGTATTTT
>TRBJ2-3|TRBV9|-|-
CASSVDSSDTQYF
TGTGCCAGCAGCGTCGACTCCTCGGATACGCAGTATTTT
>TRBJ1-2|TRBV2|-|TRBD1
CASSGTGYGGYTF
TGTGCCAGCAGCGGGACAGGGTACGGTGGCTACACCTTC
>TRBJ1-5|TRBV7-2|-|-
CASSSGRGSNQPQHF
TGTGCCAGCAGCTCTGGAAGAGGGAGCAATCAGCCCCAGCATTTT
>TRBJ2-3|TRBV12-3/TRBV12-4|once|-
CASRKGGTDTQYF
TGTGCCAGCCGTAAAGGAGGCACAGATACGCAGTATTTT
>TRBJ2-2|TRBV11-1|-|-
CASSLARSGELFF
TGTGCCAGCAGCTTAGCGCGTTCAGGGGAGCTGTTTTTT
>TRBJ2-3|TRBV7-2|-|TRBD1
CASSQDRGRFGDTQYF
TGTGCCAGCAGCCAGGACAGGGGGCGGTTTGGAGATACGCAGTATTTT
>TRBJ2-7|TRBV28|-|TRBD2
CASSDPGLAEREQYF
TGTGCCAGCAGCGATCCGGGACTAGCGGAAAGGGAGCAGTACTTC
>TRBJ2-1|TRBV2|-|TRBD2
CASRVAGGSPYNEQFF
TGTGCCAGCAGGGTAGCGGGGGGATCCCCATACAATGAGCAGTTCTTC
>TRBJ2-7|TRBV29-1|few|TRBD1
CSVYMYRGPAGVSNYEQYF
TGCAGCGTCTACATGTACAGGGGGCCGGCAGGAGTAAGTAACTACGAGCAGTACTTC
>TRBJ2-6|TRBV3-1/TRBV3-2|-|TRBD1
CASSPFPGAGQGGRGTSGANVLTF
TGTGCCAGCAGCCCCTTTCCCGGGGCGGGACAGGGGGGGAGAGGGACCTCTGGGGCCAACGTCCTGACTTTC
>TRBJ2-7|TRBV5-1|-|TRBD1
CASSRGTGAYEQYF
TGCGCCAGCAGCCGCGGGACAGGGGCCTACGAGCAGTACTTC
>TRBJ1-1|TRBV6-6|few|TRBD1
CASRGTGDMNTEAFF
TGTGCCAGCAGGGGGACAGGAGATATGAACACTGAAGCTTTCTTT